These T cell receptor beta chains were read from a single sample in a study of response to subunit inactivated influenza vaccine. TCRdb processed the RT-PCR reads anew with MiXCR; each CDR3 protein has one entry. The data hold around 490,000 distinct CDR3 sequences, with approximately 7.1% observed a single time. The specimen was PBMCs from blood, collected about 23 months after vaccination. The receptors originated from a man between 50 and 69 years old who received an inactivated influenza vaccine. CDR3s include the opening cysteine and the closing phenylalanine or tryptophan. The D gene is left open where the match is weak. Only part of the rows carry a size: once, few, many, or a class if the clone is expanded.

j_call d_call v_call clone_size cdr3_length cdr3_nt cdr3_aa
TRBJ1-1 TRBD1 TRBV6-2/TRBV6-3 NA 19 TGTGCCAGCGAGACGGGACAGGGCGCTTTCAGAGGGATGAACACTGAAGCTTTCTTT CASETGQGAFRGMNTEAFF
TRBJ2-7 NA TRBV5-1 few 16 TGCGCCAGCAGCTTGGGGAGCTTTCAGGCCCGTTACGAGCAGTACTTC CASSLGSFQARYEQYF
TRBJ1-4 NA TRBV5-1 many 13 TGCGCCAGCAGCACGGGACATATTGAAAAACTGTTTTTT CASSTGHIEKLFF
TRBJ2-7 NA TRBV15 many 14 TGTGCCACCAGCAGAGATATCGGGAACTACGAGCAGTACTTC CATSRDIGNYEQYF
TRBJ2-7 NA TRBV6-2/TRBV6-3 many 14 TGTGCCAGCGCGTCCGGACAACTCCCCTACGAGCAGTACTTC CASASGQLPYEQYF
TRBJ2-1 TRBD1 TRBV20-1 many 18 TGCAGTGCTGGGCCCGGGACAGGGGTATATTCCCACTACAATGAGCAGTTCTTC CSAGPGTGVYSHYNEQFF
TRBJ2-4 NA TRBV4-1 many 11 TGCGCCAGCAGGCATGGAAGCATTCAGTACTTC CASRHGSIQYF
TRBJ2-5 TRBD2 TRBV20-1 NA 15 TGCAGTGCTAGGGGACTAGCGGGAGTGTCCGGGACCCAGTACTTC CSARGLAGVSGTQYF
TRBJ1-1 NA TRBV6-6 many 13 TGTGCCAGCCTAGACAGACTGAACACTGAAGCTTTCTTT CASLDRLNTEAFF
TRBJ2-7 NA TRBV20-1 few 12 TGCAGCCCTAAGAGGGGGTACTCCGAGCAGTACTTC CSPKRGYSEQYF
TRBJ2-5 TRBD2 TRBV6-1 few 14 TGTGCCAGCACCCACGGGGGGAACCTCAGGACCCAGTACTTC CASTHGGNLRTQYF
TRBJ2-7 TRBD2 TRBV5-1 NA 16 TGCGCCAGCAGCTTACTAGCGGGAGGATTAAGCTACGAGCAGTACTTC CASSLLAGGLSYEQYF
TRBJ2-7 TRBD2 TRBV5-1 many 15 TGCGCCAGCAGCTTACTAGCGGTCAGCTCCTACGAGCAGTACTTC CASSLLAVSSYEQYF
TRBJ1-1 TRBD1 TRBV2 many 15 TGTGCCAGCAGGTCTCTGGGACAGGGCAAGTCTGAAGCTTTCTTT CASRSLGQGKSEAFF
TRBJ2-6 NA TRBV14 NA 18 TGTGCCAGCAGCCGCGCGGGACATAAAATCTCTGGGGCCAACGTCCTGACTTTC CASSRAGHKISGANVLTF
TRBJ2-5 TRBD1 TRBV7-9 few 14 TGTGCCAGCAGCCAAGGGACAGGGGAGGAGACCCAGTACTTC CASSQGTGEETQYF
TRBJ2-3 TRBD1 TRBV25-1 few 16 TGTGCCAGCTCTTTGGGGACAGGGATGGTGTGGGGGACGCAGTATTTT CASSLGTGMVWGTQYF
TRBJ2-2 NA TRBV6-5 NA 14 TGTGCCAGCAGTAACCCGCGGGGAGACGGGGAGCTGTTTTTT CASSNPRGDGELFF
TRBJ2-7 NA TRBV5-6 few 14 TGTGCCAGCAGCAGGGGGACTGTTCCCTACGAGCAGTACTTC CASSRGTVPYEQYF
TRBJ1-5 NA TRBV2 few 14 TGTGCCAGCAGAACCTATGCGAGCAATCAGCCCCAGCATTTT CASRTYASNQPQHF
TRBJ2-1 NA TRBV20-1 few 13 TGCAGTGCTAGTACGGGAGTGGGGAATGAGCAGTTCTTC CSASTGVGNEQFF
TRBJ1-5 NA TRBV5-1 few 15 TGCGCCAGCAGCTTGGCCTCAGGCCGCAATCAGCCCCAGCATTTT CASSLASGRNQPQHF
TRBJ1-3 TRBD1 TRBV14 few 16 TGTGCCAGCAGCCAACGGGACAGCCACTCTGGAAACACCATATATTTT CASSQRDSHSGNTIYF
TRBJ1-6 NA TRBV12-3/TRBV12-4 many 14 TGTGCCAGCAGTGACAGCTCCTATAATTCACCCCTCCACTTT CASSDSSYNSPLHF
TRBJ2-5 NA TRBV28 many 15 TGTGCCAGCAGGAGCTTGGGACTTTACCAAGAGACCCAGTACTTC CASRSLGLYQETQYF
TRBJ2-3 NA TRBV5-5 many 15 TGTGCCAGCAGCCAAATCACAGGTTTTACAGATACGCAGTATTTT CASSQITGFTDTQYF
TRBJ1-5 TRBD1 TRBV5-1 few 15 TGCGCCAGCAGCTATACAGGGGCCGGCAATCAGCCCCAGCATTTT CASSYTGAGNQPQHF
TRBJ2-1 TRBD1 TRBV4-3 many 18 TGCGCCAGCAGCCAAGTATTACCGGGACAGGGATTAGGGAATGAGCAGTTCTTC CASSQVLPGQGLGNEQFF
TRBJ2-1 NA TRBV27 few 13 TGTGCCAGAAGTAGACCCCCGAACAATGAGCAGTTCTTC CARSRPPNNEQFF
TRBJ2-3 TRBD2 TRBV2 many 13 TGTGCCATACTAGCGGGAGTCGGAGATACGCAGTATTTT CAILAGVGDTQYF
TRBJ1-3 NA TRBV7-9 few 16 TGTGCCAGCAGCTTATCCGGACAACACTCTGGAAACACCATATATTTT CASSLSGQHSGNTIYF
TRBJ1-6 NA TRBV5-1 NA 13 TGCGCCAGCAGCTTGGCGTATGATTCACCCCTCCACTTT CASSLAYDSPLHF
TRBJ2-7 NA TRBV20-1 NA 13 TGCAGTGCCCCTCGTCCGGGTGCCCACGAGCAGTACTTC CSAPRPGAHEQYF
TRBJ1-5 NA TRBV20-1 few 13 TGCAGTGCTAGAGATTCCTGGGAGGGGCCCCAGCATTTT CSARDSWEGPQHF
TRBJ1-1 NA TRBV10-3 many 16 TGTGCCATCAGTGACGTCGTCAAGGATCGAAACACTGAAGCTTTCTTT CAISDVVKDRNTEAFF
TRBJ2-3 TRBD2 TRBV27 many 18 TGTGCCAGCAGTCCTCGGTTAGCCCTCGGGAGGGGCACAGATACGCAGTATTTT CASSPRLALGRGTDTQYF
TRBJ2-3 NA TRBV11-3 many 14 TGTGCCAGCAGCCGTGACTACACCACAGATACGCAGTATTTT CASSRDYTTDTQYF
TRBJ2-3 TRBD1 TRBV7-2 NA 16 TGTGCCAGCAGCTTAACTCGGGACAGGGGTACAGATACGCAGTATTTT CASSLTRDRGTDTQYF
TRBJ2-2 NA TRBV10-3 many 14 TGTGCCATCAGAGGGACGGCGAACACCGGGGAGCTGTTTTTT CAIRGTANTGELFF
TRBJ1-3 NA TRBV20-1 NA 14 TGCAGTGCGGGGGGGGGAACCTCTGGAAACACCATATATTTT CSAGGGTSGNTIYF
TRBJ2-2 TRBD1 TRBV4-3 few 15 TGCGCCAGCAGCCAAGAAAACAGGGGGCCTGGGGAGCTGTTTTTT CASSQENRGPGELFF
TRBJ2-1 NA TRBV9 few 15 TGTGCCAGCAGCGTAGACAGGAGCTCCTACAATGAGCAGTTCTTC CASSVDRSSYNEQFF
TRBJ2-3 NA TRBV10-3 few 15 TGTGCCATCAGTGAGTTGACAGCCCTCACAGATACGCAGTATTTT CAISELTALTDTQYF
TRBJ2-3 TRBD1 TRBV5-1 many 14 TGTGCTAGCAGCTCCGGGACAGGGGGTGATACGCAGTATTTT CASSSGTGGDTQYF
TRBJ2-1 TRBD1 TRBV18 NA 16 TGTGCCAGCTCACCCCAACAGGGGGCGCGGGGCTATGAGCAGTTCTTC CASSPQQGARGYEQFF
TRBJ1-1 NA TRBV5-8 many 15 TGTGCCAGCAGCTTTTCACTGGTCCGAGAAACTGAAGCTTTCTTT CASSFSLVRETEAFF
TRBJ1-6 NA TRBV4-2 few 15 TGTGCCAGCAGCCAAGATCCCCAGGGGACCTCACCCCTCCACTTT CASSQDPQGTSPLHF
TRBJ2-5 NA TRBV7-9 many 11 TGTGCCAGCAGCTTAGTGGAGACCCAGTACTTC CASSLVETQYF
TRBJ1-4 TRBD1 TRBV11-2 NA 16 TGTGCCAGCAGCTTAGTTGGGCAGGGGGCCCGAGAAAAACTGTTTTTT CASSLVGQGAREKLFF
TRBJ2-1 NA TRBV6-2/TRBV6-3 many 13 TGTGCCAGCAGTTATTTGGGACCCAATGAGCAGTTCTTC CASSYLGPNEQFF
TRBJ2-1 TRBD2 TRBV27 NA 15 TGTGCCAGCAGTCCGCACCTCCAGCGGGACGATGAGCAGTTCTTC CASSPHLQRDDEQFF
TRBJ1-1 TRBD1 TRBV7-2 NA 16 TGTGCCAGCAGCTTAGCGCTGCGACAGGGGAACACTGAAGCTTTCTTT CASSLALRQGNTEAFF
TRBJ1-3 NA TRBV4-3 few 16 TGCGCCAGCAGCCAAGATCGAGGGATCTCTGGAAACACCATATATTTT CASSQDRGISGNTIYF
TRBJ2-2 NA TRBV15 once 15 TGTGCCACCAGCCCAGACCGCCTAAACACCGGGGAGCTGTTTTTT CATSPDRLNTGELFF
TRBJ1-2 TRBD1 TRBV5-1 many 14 TGCGCCAGCAGCCGTTCCGGGACAGGGTCTGGCTACACCTTC CASSRSGTGSGYTF
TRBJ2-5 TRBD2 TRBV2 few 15 TGTGCCAGCAGACCGACTAGCGGGAGCCCAGAGACCCAGTACTTC CASRPTSGSPETQYF
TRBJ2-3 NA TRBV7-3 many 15 TGTGCCAGCAGCTTATCCGGGACAAACACAGATACGCAGTATTTT CASSLSGTNTDTQYF
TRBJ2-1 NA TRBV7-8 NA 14 TGTGCCAGCAGCTTTCGCACGGGAGACAATGAGCAGTTCTTC CASSFRTGDNEQFF
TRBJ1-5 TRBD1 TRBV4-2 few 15 TGTGCCAGCAGCCAGCCGGGACAGGGGGATCAGCCCCAGCATTTT CASSQPGQGDQPQHF